This TCR beta chain was captured by sequencing in a study of cytomegalovirus exposure and HLA in healthy donors (dated by TCRdb to about 2017). Looking at the study overall: An earlier analysis of approximately 590 of the donors reported roughly 270 Gb of sequence data and around 110 million unique TCR beta sequences from 150 million to 200 million T cells. Of the roughly 400 genotyped donors, roughly 76% were placed in the genetic ancestry cluster associated with self-reported Caucasian donors. To predict cytomegalovirus infection status, the study brought together high-throughput TCR immunosequencing, statistical association of individual TCRs with disease status, and machine learning. In a later analysis, previously published TCR beta repertoires from 550 to 700 donors were re-analyzed and high-resolution HLA genotyping was added so that TCR occurrence patterns could be studied. Among about 370 genotyped donors of the cohort, an average of about 220,000 unique TCR beta nucleotide sequences was sequenced per donor, of which about 19% were non-productive. A later genetic analysis took genome-wide SNP genotypes for about 65% of the 666 donors and used that subset as a discovery cohort. Class I and class II HLA loci were covered by the typing at four-digit resolution. All discovery cohort repertoires had been generated on a single sequencing platform. The study was designed to test whether signatures of past pathogen exposure could be identified by cataloging public T cell receptors. Along with the roughly 670-subject first cohort, a separate validation cohort of about 110 different subjects was used. Alongside the repertoire data, information on donor age, sex, ethnicity and CMV serostatus was compiled. Typing coverage differed by locus: A, B, C, DRB1 and DQB1 were typed in about 620-640 donors, DQA1 in about 500, DPA1 in some 600, and DPB1 in around 440. The later analysis used no new phenotypic data to find candidate immune exposures, relying instead on TCR beta sequences and their occurrence across donors. In an earlier analysis of 550 to 700 of the donors, high-throughput TCR beta sequencing was used to judge whether each TCR beta V gene segment behaved as functional or pseudogenic. An early release covering over 500 HLA-typed donors comprised 250 to 350 gigabases of sequencing data and around 80 million unique TCR sequences. Using immunosequencing, the study profiled T cell repertoires from 666 subjects and related those repertoires to cytomegalovirus serostatus. About five DR-DQ haplotypes were handled as single units for association and clustering, since linkage in the cohort was strong. The paper's findings and limits, for the study overall: Some IMGT-functional V segments, including TRBV6-2 and TRBV6-3, could not be told apart with the 87-base-pair reads, so those segments were excluded. Because HLA typing was unavailable for some donors at each locus, only the typed subset was used in association tests. When HLA alleles, especially DR and DQ, strongly co-occurred, attributing TCR associations to individual alleles was difficult. In an earlier analysis of around 500 of the donors, most TCR beta V segments appeared in productive rearrangements about 90% or about 30% of the time, broadly matching IMGT annotations. For the cohort, immune exposure information was limited to CMV serostatus. According to a later analysis, TCR association rates differed among HLA loci, with DRB1 alleles showing the most associated TCRs and HLA-C alleles showing the fewest. Linkage disequilibrium might explain the correlated functional status among segregating V segments, but an unknown experimental factor could not be excluded. A further reported finding was that TCR beta sequences accurately predicted the HLA-A and HLA-B alleles for most subjects in the first cohort. In vitro tests confirmed that three of the cytomegalovirus-associated TCR beta chains recognize cytomegalovirus antigens. The study listed approximately 150 TCR beta chains as associated with cytomegalovirus. The authors suggested that the approach could potentially be generalized to other disease states and immunological phenotypes. According to a later analysis, most CMV-associated TCR beta chains appeared to be HLA-restricted, and the HLA associations seemed to be driven largely by CMV exposure. Several of the top co-occurrence clusters appeared to be linked to parvovirus B19, influenza, CMV and Epstein-Barr virus, according to a later analysis. Sequencing depth was assumed to be roughly uniform across donors in the presence/absence analyses, though that assumption may not hold. The earlier analysis of almost 600 of the donors excluded some 16 rarely observed V segments, including chromosome 9 orphons, because counts were too low. Across donors, most TCR sequences were observed very rarely, whereas some public TCRs were present in many individuals. Cytomegalovirus status was reported to be diagnosed by the classifier with high specificity and sensitivity in both the original and validation cohorts. A later analysis associated 15,000 to 20,000 TCR beta sequences with specific HLA alleles at a false discovery rate of 0.05. Compared with the approximately 700-donor mean, donors in an Asian-associated ancestry cluster had fewer N-insertions in productive TCRs, according to a later genetic analysis. A cluster of highly shared sequence variants was judged likely to be a technical artifact of the sequencing pipeline. V-gene and J-gene trimming of TCR beta chains was associated with a missense DCLRE1C variant in a later genetic analysis, and the association was replicated in an independent cohort. Compared with equally common non-associated chains, HLA-associated TCR beta chains in a later analysis were more clonally expanded and had lower generation probabilities. In this cohort, only TCR beta chains were sequenced, and detectable features were limited by the absence of alpha or paired-chain data.

The library was obtained by the immunoSEQ multiplex PCR assay. The multiplex PCR relied on a mix of 60 forward primers for TCR Vbeta segments and 13 reverse primers for TCR Jbeta segments. The CDR3 region of rearranged TCR beta genes was amplified from genomic DNA by a multiplex PCR assay. On the Illumina HiSeq System, the amplified TCR beta libraries were sequenced as 87-base-pair reads. The authors processed their data as follows. A later analysis tallied roughly 78 million unique TCR beta chains across the 666 repertoires, and approximately 11 million of those chains were shared by two or more donors. Raw reads were error-corrected and collapsed into unique sequences by a nearest-neighbor algorithm in which closely related sequences were merged to remove PCR and sequencing errors. V, D and J gene segments were assigned by aligning CDR3 sequences to IMGT reference sequences. For a sequence to be retained, a match of at least six nucleotides was required to both a V gene segment and a J gene segment. Rearrangements were called productive when the CDR3 lacked stop codons and stayed in frame with V and J; all others were non-productive. CDR3 was defined by IMGT convention, running from the second conserved V-encoded cysteine to the conserved J-encoded phenylalanine. In an earlier analysis of 500 to 650 of the donors, sequences lacking an unambiguous match to a single V gene segment were excluded. In an earlier analysis of about 590 of the donors, a V segment was called functional when productive rearrangements were above 56.7%, and segregating when the standard deviation between donors exceeded 5%. A statistical classification framework was built for diagnosing cytomegalovirus status from the catalog of TCR beta chain sequences. In a later analysis, TCR nucleotide sequences were compared against IMGT/GENE-DB human TR gene sequences so that V and J genes could be assigned. A later analysis assigned CDR3 sequences and most-parsimonious VDJ recombination scenarios with the TCRdist pipeline. In a later analysis, every TCR beta chain was defined by the combination of its CDR3 amino acid sequence and its V-gene family, and reads without a unique V-gene family were dropped. A later analysis removed several hundred highly shared, low-generation-probability nucleotide sequences to deal with suspected cross-contamination and a sequencing artifact. A later analysis calculated a clonal expansion index for each public chain from normalized within-repertoire ranks of inferred template counts. In a later analysis, generation probabilities were computed using a VDJ recombination model fitted to out-of-frame rearrangements, and the results were checked against IGoR. In a later analysis, TCR-TCR, TCR-HLA and TCR-CMV co-occurrence was scored with hypergeometric tests, and a repertoire-size bias correction was applied to TCR pairs. False discovery rates were estimated in a later analysis by permuting HLA or CMV assignments 20 times. A later analysis grouped co-occurring TCRs with DBSCAN, adding TCRdist sequence similarity when clustering within HLA-allele-positive subsets. Repertoires with fewer than 30,000 or more than 120,000 public chains, plus five repertoires with anomalous nucleotide sharing, were excluded from co-occurrence clustering. As stored in TCRdb, this immuneACCESS dataset retains in-frame rearrangements with V and J assigned. A fraction of the clones does not appear; measured against another copy, unresolved V genes explain less than half of the discrepancy, and the remainder lacks a known reason. Clone size and V and J calls were adopted from that table, with D and trimming inferred from the DNA. Within this sample are 150,000 to 200,000 clones, with less than 80% of them counted one time only. The ten largest clones capture around 3.2% of the sample.

The cohort consisted of fewer than 700 healthy bone marrow donors. At the time of sampling, every cohort member was nominally healthy, though immune exposures that went unrecorded were likely present. The donor was CMV seronegative and belonged to the group of around 400 seronegative cohort members. A peripheral blood sample was provided by each donor, and peripheral blood mononuclear cells were used for TCR beta sequencing. Genomic DNA was extracted from the blood cell samples with the Qiagen DNeasy Blood Extraction Kit. As regards this clone: Its specific antigen is unknown. Base quality data are lacking; no much larger clone is found one base away.

The germline V gene specifies MDHEN as CDR1 and SYDVKM as CDR2. The CDR3 runs 14 amino acids, cysteine and phenylalanine included. The DNA shown is the 42-base CDR3, in frame from base 1. The V and J ends are trimmed by 4 bases and 7 bases, leaving 16 bases between them. This TCR was sampled from a man between 35 and 55 years old in good health and CMV-seronegative. The chain is assembled from TRBV28 and TRBJ1-1; possibly the D gene is TRBD1, per 5 matching bases. The specimen sequenced was PBMCs. The CDR3 amino acid sequence is: CASSYSGRGVEAFF. The DNA sequence is TGTGCCAGCAGTTACTCAGGGCGGGGGGTTGAAGCTTTCTTT. Extended through the reference TRBV28 and TRBJ1-1 proteins, this CDR3 yields the full variable domain: DVKVTQSSRYLVKRTGEKVFLECVQDMDHENMFWYRQDPGLGLRLIYFSYDVKMKEKGDIPEGYSVSREKKERFSLILESASTNQTSMYLCASSYSGRGVEAFFGQGTRLTVV.